These T cell receptor beta chains were read from a single sample in a study of early T cells in non-severe SARS-CoV-2 infection. From the 5' RACE reads, TCRdb called clonotypes with MiXCR, one entry per CDR3 protein. The data show roughly 32,000 distinct CDR3 sequences, roughly 3.9% seen once. Specimen: whole blood. The receptors derive from an adult who was a healthcare worker with PCR-confirmed SARS-CoV-2 infection or an uninfected control (not recorded which). Both conserved end residues are part of each CDR3. D genes are given only for firm matches. Not every row has a clone size; where given, it reads once, few, many or a size class.

d_call: NA; j_call: TRBJ2-1; clone_size: many; v_call: TRBV7-8; cdr3_nt: TGTGCCACCACTGAATGGAATGAGCAGTTCTTC; cdr3_aa: CATTEWNEQFF
d_call: NA; j_call: TRBJ2-6; clone_size: many; v_call: TRBV11-2; cdr3_nt: TGTGCCAGCAGCTACCGGGCCAACGTCCTGACTTTC; cdr3_aa: CASSYRANVLTF
d_call: NA; j_call: TRBJ1-2; clone_size: many; v_call: TRBV5-1; cdr3_nt: TGCGCCAGCAGCCCGGGGGGGCAGGACTATGGCTACACCTTC; cdr3_aa: CASSPGGQDYGYTF
d_call: TRBD1; j_call: TRBJ1-1; clone_size: many; v_call: TRBV7-9; cdr3_nt: TGTGCCAGCAGCTCTAAGACAGGGGTGGCTGAAGCTTTCTTT; cdr3_aa: CASSSKTGVAEAFF
d_call: TRBD1; j_call: TRBJ2-5; clone_size: many; v_call: TRBV19; cdr3_nt: TGTGCCAGTAGCGGACAGGCCGGGAAGACCCAGTACTTC; cdr3_aa: CASSGQAGKTQYF
d_call: NA; j_call: TRBJ2-7; clone_size: many; v_call: TRBV28; cdr3_nt: TGTGCCAGCAGTCCTCAGGGGGGGTCCTACGAGCAGTACTTC; cdr3_aa: CASSPQGGSYEQYF
d_call: NA; j_call: TRBJ2-7; clone_size: many; v_call: TRBV7-9; cdr3_nt: TGTGCCAGCAGCTTAGGGGGCGAGGGCGAGCAGTACTTC; cdr3_aa: CASSLGGEGEQYF
d_call: NA; j_call: TRBJ1-5; clone_size: few; v_call: TRBV28; cdr3_nt: TGTGCCAGCAGCCAATTTCCGCCCCAGCATTTT; cdr3_aa: CASSQFPPQHF
d_call: TRBD2; j_call: TRBJ2-1; clone_size: many; v_call: TRBV6-1; cdr3_nt: TGTGCCAGCAGTGAAGGGATAGCGGGCCCCAATGAGCAGTTCTTC; cdr3_aa: CASSEGIAGPNEQFF
d_call: NA; j_call: TRBJ2-5; clone_size: few; v_call: TRBV20-1; cdr3_nt: TGCAGTGCTAGTCTGAGACACAACAGCCAAGAGACCCAGTACTTC; cdr3_aa: CSASLRHNSQETQYF
d_call: TRBD2; j_call: TRBJ2-3; clone_size: many; v_call: TRBV10-3; cdr3_nt: TGTGCCTCTAGGGGAGGGAGCACAGATACGCAGTATTTT; cdr3_aa: CASRGGSTDTQYF
d_call: TRBD1; j_call: TRBJ2-1; clone_size: many; v_call: TRBV7-2; cdr3_nt: TGTGCCAGCATAGACTGGACAGGTTTAAGCTCCTACAATGAGCAGTTCTTC; cdr3_aa: CASIDWTGLSSYNEQFF
d_call: NA; j_call: TRBJ2-2; clone_size: many; v_call: TRBV20-1; cdr3_nt: TGCAGTGCCTGGGGGAACACCGGGGAGCTGTTTTTT; cdr3_aa: CSAWGNTGELFF
d_call: NA; j_call: TRBJ2-1; clone_size: many; v_call: TRBV11-3; cdr3_nt: TGTGCCAGCAGCTTAGATCGCGATGAGCAGTTCTTC; cdr3_aa: CASSLDRDEQFF
d_call: NA; j_call: TRBJ2-7; clone_size: many; v_call: TRBV7-9; cdr3_nt: TGTGCCAGCAGCCTCGGAAGCGGCTACGAGCAGTACTTC; cdr3_aa: CASSLGSGYEQYF
d_call: NA; j_call: TRBJ2-4; clone_size: many; v_call: TRBV27; cdr3_nt: TGTGCCAGCAGCCCTCTGGGGTCGGCCAAAAACATTCAGTACTTC; cdr3_aa: CASSPLGSAKNIQYF
d_call: NA; j_call: TRBJ2-6; clone_size: few; v_call: TRBV15; cdr3_nt: TGTGCCACCAGCAGGGTTACAGGGAGCTCTGGGGCCTACGTCCTGACTTTC; cdr3_aa: CATSRVTGSSGAYVLTF
d_call: TRBD2; j_call: TRBJ2-1; clone_size: few; v_call: TRBV24-1; cdr3_nt: TGTGCCACCAGTGAACCCGGGACTAGCGGGTCGTACAATGAGCAGTTCTTC; cdr3_aa: CATSEPGTSGSYNEQFF
d_call: TRBD2; j_call: TRBJ2-1; clone_size: many; v_call: TRBV6-7; cdr3_nt: TGTGCCAGCAGCTACCCGGGACTAGCGATTAATGAGCAGTTCTTC; cdr3_aa: CASSYPGLAINEQFF
d_call: NA; j_call: TRBJ2-7; clone_size: many; v_call: TRBV7-2; cdr3_nt: TGTGCCAGCAGCATTACCCCCTTTGAGCAGTACTTC; cdr3_aa: CASSITPFEQYF
d_call: TRBD2; j_call: TRBJ2-3; clone_size: many; v_call: TRBV30; cdr3_nt: TGTGCCTGGGATTCCGGGACTAGCGGCACAGATACGCAGTATTTT; cdr3_aa: CAWDSGTSGTDTQYF
d_call: NA; j_call: TRBJ2-3; clone_size: many; v_call: TRBV13; cdr3_nt: TGTGCCAGCAGCTTAGGTCAAGATACGCAGTATTTT; cdr3_aa: CASSLGQDTQYF
d_call: TRBD1; j_call: TRBJ2-7; clone_size: many; v_call: TRBV6-6; cdr3_nt: TGTGCCAGCAGTTACTCTCAGGAACCCGGGACAGAACTTTACGAGCAGTACTTC; cdr3_aa: CASSYSQEPGTELYEQYF
d_call: NA; j_call: TRBJ1-2; clone_size: NA; v_call: TRBV5-1; cdr3_nt: TGCGCCAGCAGCTTCTGGACAGCCGATAACCGGGCCTATGGCTACACCTTC; cdr3_aa: CASSFWTADNRAYGYTF
d_call: NA; j_call: TRBJ2-5; clone_size: many; v_call: TRBV19; cdr3_nt: TGTGCCAGTAGTAGCAATCAAGAGACCCAGTACTTC; cdr3_aa: CASSSNQETQYF
d_call: NA; j_call: TRBJ1-1; clone_size: many; v_call: TRBV27; cdr3_nt: TGTGCCAGCAGTTTAACAGGGAACACTGAAGCTTTCTTT; cdr3_aa: CASSLTGNTEAFF
d_call: NA; j_call: TRBJ1-1; clone_size: many; v_call: TRBV5-1; cdr3_nt: TGCGCCAGCAGCTTGCGTTTCGAGACAGCGAACACTGAAGCTTTCTTT; cdr3_aa: CASSLRFETANTEAFF
d_call: NA; j_call: TRBJ1-2; clone_size: many; v_call: TRBV10-3; cdr3_nt: TGTGCCATCAGTGAGGAGGTCTCTGGCTACACCTTC; cdr3_aa: CAISEEVSGYTF
d_call: TRBD2; j_call: TRBJ2-3; clone_size: few; v_call: TRBV7-6; cdr3_nt: TGTGCCAGCAGCCCCCAAGGACTAGCGGGAGCAGATACGCAGTATTTT; cdr3_aa: CASSPQGLAGADTQYF
d_call: NA; j_call: TRBJ1-1; clone_size: many; v_call: TRBV19; cdr3_nt: TGTGCCAGTAGTATAAGGGGCAGAGAGAACACTGAAGCTTTCTTT; cdr3_aa: CASSIRGRENTEAFF
d_call: NA; j_call: TRBJ2-3; clone_size: NA; v_call: TRBV7-2; cdr3_nt: TGTGCCAGCAGCCTTGGGTACCTTAGCACAGATACGCAGTATTTT; cdr3_aa: CASSLGYLSTDTQYF
d_call: NA; j_call: TRBJ2-7; clone_size: many; v_call: TRBV3-1; cdr3_nt: TGTGCCAGCAGCCAATCACGTTACGAGCAGTACTTC; cdr3_aa: CASSQSRYEQYF
d_call: NA; j_call: TRBJ2-1; clone_size: many; v_call: TRBV28; cdr3_nt: TGTGCCAGCACCGACCACAGTTCGCTGCGGCAGTTCTTC; cdr3_aa: CASTDHSSLRQFF
d_call: NA; j_call: TRBJ2-5; clone_size: many; v_call: TRBV5-4; cdr3_nt: TGTGCCAGCAGCTTGCCCAAAGAGACCCAGTACTTC; cdr3_aa: CASSLPKETQYF
d_call: NA; j_call: TRBJ2-5; clone_size: NA; v_call: TRBV6-2/TRBV6-3; cdr3_nt: TGTGCCAGCAGTTACTCGTACTCTACCGCGCGGGAGACCCAGTACTTC; cdr3_aa: CASSYSYSTARETQYF
d_call: NA; j_call: TRBJ1-5; clone_size: many; v_call: TRBV12-2; cdr3_nt: TGTGCAAGTCGCTCAGTCCCTCAGGTATATAGCAATCAGCCCCAGCATTTT; cdr3_aa: CASRSVPQVYSNQPQHF
d_call: TRBD1; j_call: TRBJ1-1; clone_size: few; v_call: TRBV2; cdr3_nt: TGTGCCAGCAGTGAAGCAGGGGGCAGGGGCACTGAAGCTTTCTTT; cdr3_aa: CASSEAGGRGTEAFF
d_call: NA; j_call: TRBJ1-2; clone_size: many; v_call: TRBV4-1; cdr3_nt: TGCGCCAGCAGCCCCGGGGCGATAAACTATGGCTACACCTTC; cdr3_aa: CASSPGAINYGYTF
d_call: TRBD2; j_call: TRBJ2-7; clone_size: many; v_call: TRBV28; cdr3_nt: TGTGCCAGCAGTACACCGGGACTACCTCACTTATACGAGCAGTACTTC; cdr3_aa: CASSTPGLPHLYEQYF
d_call: NA; j_call: TRBJ2-7; clone_size: many; v_call: TRBV30; cdr3_nt: TGTGCCTGGAGTTCCAGGGGTCTCGAGCAGTACTTC; cdr3_aa: CAWSSRGLEQYF
d_call: NA; j_call: TRBJ1-2; clone_size: many; v_call: TRBV7-6; cdr3_nt: TGTGCCAGCAGCCCCGTTGCGGCAGTTTATGGCTACACCTTC; cdr3_aa: CASSPVAAVYGYTF
d_call: TRBD2; j_call: TRBJ2-1; clone_size: few; v_call: TRBV3-1; cdr3_nt: TGTGCCAGCAGCCGGACTCGGGAGGGGCGATACAATGAGCAGTTCTTC; cdr3_aa: CASSRTREGRYNEQFF
d_call: NA; j_call: TRBJ2-4; clone_size: many; v_call: TRBV12-3/TRBV12-4; cdr3_nt: TGTGCCAGCAGCCCGACCGGGCAGGTACAAAACATTCAGTACTTC; cdr3_aa: CASSPTGQVQNIQYF
d_call: NA; j_call: TRBJ1-5; clone_size: many; v_call: TRBV20-1; cdr3_nt: TGCAGTGCCCGCGGGGCAGGGGAGACTCAGCCCCAGCATTTT; cdr3_aa: CSARGAGETQPQHF
d_call: TRBD2; j_call: TRBJ2-1; clone_size: many; v_call: TRBV7-8; cdr3_nt: TGTGCCAGCAGCGTAGCGCTAGCGGGAGGTCGGTATGAGCAGTTCTTC; cdr3_aa: CASSVALAGGRYEQFF
d_call: NA; j_call: TRBJ2-7; clone_size: many; v_call: TRBV27; cdr3_nt: TGTGCCAGCAGTTCCGTTGCCTTAGAGATGGAGCAGTACTTC; cdr3_aa: CASSSVALEMEQYF
d_call: TRBD2; j_call: TRBJ2-4; clone_size: many; v_call: TRBV18; cdr3_nt: TGTGCCAGCTCACCAGGACTAGCGGGAGAAAACATTCAGTACTTC; cdr3_aa: CASSPGLAGENIQYF
d_call: NA; j_call: TRBJ2-2; clone_size: many; v_call: TRBV7-3; cdr3_nt: TGTGCCAGCAGCCCCAACCGGGCCGCCCTGTCGAACACCGGGGAGCTGTTTTTT; cdr3_aa: CASSPNRAALSNTGELFF
d_call: NA; j_call: TRBJ1-5; clone_size: many; v_call: TRBV6-1; cdr3_nt: TGTGCCAGCAGTCCTGACGGGGCTGGGCAGCCCCAGCATTTT; cdr3_aa: CASSPDGAGQPQHF
d_call: NA; j_call: TRBJ1-1; clone_size: many; v_call: TRBV10-2; cdr3_nt: TGCGCCAGCAGAAGGGAGAACACTGAAGCTTTCTTT; cdr3_aa: CASRRENTEAFF
d_call: NA; j_call: TRBJ1-1; clone_size: many; v_call: TRBV18; cdr3_nt: TGTGCCAGCTCACCCCTTGACAAGGACACTGAAGCTTTCTTT; cdr3_aa: CASSPLDKDTEAFF
d_call: NA; j_call: TRBJ1-1; clone_size: many; v_call: TRBV12-3/TRBV12-4; cdr3_nt: TGTGCCAGCAGGCCCCCCAGGGGTTTTGAAGCTTTCTTT; cdr3_aa: CASRPPRGFEAFF
d_call: NA; j_call: TRBJ2-2; clone_size: many; v_call: TRBV5-1; cdr3_nt: TGCGCCAGCAGCGGTAAGACAGGAAACACCGGGGAGCTGTTTTTT; cdr3_aa: CASSGKTGNTGELFF
d_call: NA; j_call: TRBJ2-2; clone_size: few; v_call: TRBV6-5; cdr3_nt: TGTGCCAGCAGTTACACACTCCTTCGGGGCGGGGAGCTGTTTTTT; cdr3_aa: CASSYTLLRGGELFF